These 23 T cell receptor beta chains originate from one sample sequenced in a study of T-cell reconstitution after alpha-beta-depleted transplantation in children. It was with unique molecular identifiers that the TCRbeta library was prepared. One entry per CDR3 protein, called by TCRdb with MiXCR from the PCR reads. The sample includes roughly 670,000 distinct CDR3 sequences, under 15% seen only once; the top ten take 0.79%. The source material was PBMCs, sampled before TCRalphabeta/CD19-depleted stem cell transplant. These receptors came from a girl aged 2 to 9 with congenital amegakaryocytic thrombocytopenia, due to receive a stem cell transplant.

This clonotype was recorded many times. The rearrangement links TRBV10-3 to TRBJ2-1, with TRBD2 identical over 7 bases. Germline lookup yields CDR1 ENHRY and CDR2 SYGVKD. The CDR3 is made up of 15 amino acids. V trimming: 3 bases; J trimming: 0 bases; junction bases outside the gene matches: 2. The CDR3 sequence: CAISEAGSSYNEQFF. CDR3 sequence (DNA): TGTGCCATCAGTGAAGCGGGATCCTCCTACAATGAGCAGTTCTTC.

With respect to this clonotype: This may be a read error: a much more frequent sequence differs by one nucleotide. The gene calls are TRBV27 and TRBJ1-2; D not certain. The CDR3 length is 13 residues. CDR1 and CDR2 (germline): MNHEY, SMNVEV (reference sequence). The CDR3 bases are TGTGCCAGCAGTCCTGGACGGCTATATGGCGACACCTTC. This encodes CASSPGRLYGDTF.

This clonotype was observed a handful of times. The chain carries TRBV20-1 and TRBJ2-7; D is perhaps TRBD2 (5 bases). In germline, CDR1 is DFQATT, CDR2 SNEGSKA (reference sequence). Trimming stripped 0 bases from V and 1 base from J, with 13 bases between. The CDR3 consists of 15 residues. As DNA, the CDR3 is TGCAGTGCTAGAGACCCGGGGAAAAGTTCCTACGAGCAGTACTTC. It specifies CSARDPGKSSYEQYF.

Many counts were recorded for this clonotype. The gene calls are TRBV6-5 and TRBJ2-1, with D perhaps TRBD1 or TRBD2 (5 bases each). The CDR3 contains 12 residues. From germline, CDR1 is MNHEY and CDR2 SVGAGI. The ends were cut back, 8 bases at V and 2 bases at J, with 7 bases in the middle. The CDR3: CASGDAYNEQFF. The CDR3 DNA follows: TGTGCCAGCGGGGACGCCTACAATGAGCAGTTCTTC.

There are a few counts of this clonotype. The chain couples TRBV9 to TRBJ2-7; D is ambiguous. Germline loops: CDR1 SGDLS, CDR2 YYNGEE. Trimming took off 3 bases at V and 0 bases at J, with 10 bases between the two ends. This CDR3 has 14 amino acids. DNA for the CDR3: TGTGCCAGCAGCGCAGACCTCAGCTCCTACGAGCAGTACTTC. It codes for CASSADLSSYEQYF.

CDR3 DNA: TGTGCCTGGAACAGAATTAACACCGGGGAGCTGTTTTTT. This encodes CAWNRINTGELFF. The rearrangement joins TRBV30 to TRBJ2-2; no firm D call. This CDR3 has 13 amino acids. V lost 4 bases and J 2 bases, leaving 8 bases between the germline ends. Germline V gene data show CDR1 as GTSNPN and CDR2 as SVGIG (reference sequence).

The chain couples TRBV18 to TRBJ2-1; TRBD1 matches 7 bases. The CDR3 sequence is 18 residues long. With V trimmed by 2 bases and J by 0 bases, 10 bases remained unmatched. The germline V gene encodes CDR1 KGHSH and CDR2 LQKENI. The CDR3 DNA reads as TGTGCCAGCTCACCATATAGGGACAGTCCCTACTCCTACAATGAGCAGTTCTTC. Protein sequence: CASSPYRDSPYSYNEQFF.

This clonotype was recorded a few times. The V and J genes are TRBV20-1 and TRBJ1-6; D remains ambiguous. This CDR3 region has 14 residues. Germline CDR1 DFQATT, CDR2 SNEGSKA (reference sequence). V gave up 1 base and J gave up 6 bases, with 10 bases separating them. The CDR3 coding sequence is TGCAGTGCTAGAGTTACTCAGACTAATTCACCCCTCCACTTT. Protein sequence: CSARVTQTNSPLHF.

The chain couples TRBV20-1 to TRBJ2-7; D gene uncertain. Germline V gives CDR1 DFQATT, CDR2 SNEGSKA (reference sequence). V was clipped by 3 bases and J by 2 bases, with 11 bases between them. The CDR3 extends over 13 amino acids. CDR3 sequence reads: CSASRVVAYEQYF. CDR3 DNA: TGCAGTGCTAGCAGAGTCGTTGCCTACGAGCAGTACTTC.

The rearrangement joins TRBV3-1 to TRBJ2-3; D unresolved. CDR3 length: 13 amino acids. The V end was cut by 4 bases, the J end by 4 bases, with 9 bases between. The germline gives CDR1 LGHDT, CDR2 YNNKEL (reference sequence). CDR3 in amino acids: CASSPNLADTQYF. The CDR3 bases are TGTGCCAGCAGCCCGAATTTGGCAGATACGCAGTATTTT.

In this sample, this clonotype turned up many times. V usage is TRBV20-1 and J usage is TRBJ2-7, with D perhaps matching TRBD1 (6 bases). The CDR3 length is 13 residues. Germline CDR1 and CDR2: DFQATT and SNEGSKA (reference sequence). Trimming took 6 bases from V and 3 from J, leaving 15 bases between them. The DNA for the CDR3 is TGCAGTGCCAACCGGGACACTGACTACGAGCAGTACTTC. Amino acids: CSANRDTDYEQYF.

This clonotype was seen at least ten times. The rearrangement joins TRBV7-2 to TRBJ2-1; 9 nucleotides line up with TRBD2. With V trimmed by 8 bases and J by 4 bases, 6 bases remained unmatched. CDR1 is SGHTA and CDR2 is FQGNSA in the germline V gene. This CDR3 is 14 amino acids long. The CDR3 sequence is CASHPGLAYNEQFF. CDR3 sequence (DNA): TGTGCCAGCCACCCGGGACTAGCTTACAATGAGCAGTTCTTC.

Ten or more counts support this clonotype. The chain is built from TRBV28 and TRBJ1-2; D is ambiguous. CDR1 MDHEN and CDR2 SYDVKM come from the germline V gene. The V end was cut by 5 bases, the J end by 2 bases, with 15 bases between. The CDR3 sequence is 15 residues long. CDR3 bases: TGTGCCAGCAGTCCAGGAGGCCAGATCAACTATGGCTACACCTTC. Amino acids: CASSPGGQINYGYTF.

In this sample, this clonotype turned up a few times. The chain joins TRBV12-3 or TRBV12-4 to TRBJ2-2; D perhaps matches TRBD2 (5 bases). The ends were cut back, 7 bases at V and 7 bases at J, with 16 bases in the middle. This CDR3 is 14 amino acids long. CDR3 in DNA: TGTGCCAGCACGGTGGGTCCTGAGGGCGGGGAGCTGTTTTTT. This encodes CASTVGPEGGELFF.

This clonotype showed up many times. V usage is TRBV5-1 and J usage is TRBJ2-1, with 9 bases aligning to TRBD2. CDR1 is SGHRS, CDR2 YFSETQ, per germline. After removal of 0 bases from V and 0 bases from J, the junction contained 1 base not matched to a gene. CDR3 length equals 16 residues. The DNA of the CDR3 is TGCGCCAGCAGCTTGGTGACTAGCGGCTCCTACAATGAGCAGTTCTTC. Translation: CASSLVTSGSYNEQFF.

This clonotype was observed many times. The chain combines TRBV20-1 with TRBJ2-5; D is undetermined. Germline CDR1 DFQATT, CDR2 SNEGSKA (reference sequence). Trimming cost V 1 base and J 3 bases, with 6 bases left between them. This CDR3 is 12 amino acids long. The chain's CDR3 is CSARVQKETQYF. CDR3 in DNA: TGCAGTGCTAGAGTACAGAAAGAGACCCAGTACTTC.

This chain connects TRBV12-3 or TRBV12-4 to TRBJ2-1, with a tentative D call TRBD2 (6 bases). The CDR3 sequence is 16 residues long. Trimming pared 1 base from V and 6 bases from J, leaving 16 bases between. CDR3 protein: CASSLGAGMYGNEQFF. As DNA, the CDR3 is TGTGCCAGCAGTTTAGGGGCGGGAATGTATGGCAATGAGCAGTTCTTC.

The chain links TRBV20-1 to TRBJ2-3, with TRBD2 matching over 8 bases. The junction had 7 bases not matched to a gene; V was cut back by 2 bases and J by 3 bases. Germline V gene data show CDR1 as DFQATT and CDR2 as SNEGSKA (reference sequence). The CDR3 sequence is 15 residues long. The chain's CDR3 is CSARRAGGWTDTQYF. CDR3 DNA: TGCAGTGCTAGACGCGCGGGAGGTTGGACAGATACGCAGTATTTT.

The chain is built from TRBV20-1 and TRBJ2-4; possibly TRBD1 or TRBD2 for D (5 bases each). CDR1 and CDR2 from the germline V gene are DFQATT and SNEGSKA (reference sequence). There are 14 residues in the CDR3. V lost 5 bases to trimming and J lost 2 bases, with 13 bases between them. CDR3 nucleotide sequence: TGCAGTGCTCCACTAGGGGAGTCCAAAAACATTCAGTACTTC. Its protein product is CSAPLGESKNIQYF.

This clonotype has at least ten counts. The rearrangement links TRBV12-3 or TRBV12-4 to TRBJ2-1; TRBD1 or TRBD2 may be the D gene (6 bases each). Between the trimmed V and J ends, which lost 7 bases and 0 bases, there was a span of 13 bases. The CDR3 extends over 15 amino acids. The CDR3 sequence is CASNPGGLSYNEQFF. CDR3 nucleotides: TGTGCCAGCAACCCCGGGGGCCTCTCCTACAATGAGCAGTTCTTC.

The rearrangement uses TRBV14 and TRBJ2-1, with 7 positions matching TRBD2. The germline CDR1 and CDR2 sequences are SGHDN and FVKESK. The V segment lost 4 bases and the J segment 0 bases; nucleotides outside the gene matches: 6. The CDR3 consists of 16 residues. The CDR3 DNA is TGTGCCAGCAGCCTATGGAGCGGGACCTCCTACAATGAGCAGTTCTTC. Its translation is CASSLWSGTSYNEQFF.

This clonotype was seen repeatedly, ten times or more. The J gene is TRBJ2-3, the V gene TRBV6-2 or TRBV6-3; TRBD2 agrees at 10 bases. The CDR3 is 20 amino acids. J was trimmed by 0 bases and V by 0 bases; bases with no gene match: 12. The germline V gene encodes CDR1 MNHEY and CDR2 SVGEGT. In nucleotides, the CDR3 is TGTGCCAGCAGTTACTCTGGGCTAGCGGGAGCCCCCCGTAGCACAGATACGCAGTATTTT. Its protein product is CASSYSGLAGAPRSTDTQYF.

This clonotype was counted ten times or more. This rearrangement joins TRBV7-6 to TRBJ2-3; D remains ambiguous. Trimming removed 4 bases at V and 9 bases at J, with 20 bases between. The CDR3 contains 15 residues. From germline, CDR1 is SGHVS and CDR2 FNYEAQ. The CDR3 region has the DNA TGTGCCAGCAGCTCCCGAGGAGCATTGGAGAGAACGCAGTATTTT. Its protein is CASSSRGALERTQYF.